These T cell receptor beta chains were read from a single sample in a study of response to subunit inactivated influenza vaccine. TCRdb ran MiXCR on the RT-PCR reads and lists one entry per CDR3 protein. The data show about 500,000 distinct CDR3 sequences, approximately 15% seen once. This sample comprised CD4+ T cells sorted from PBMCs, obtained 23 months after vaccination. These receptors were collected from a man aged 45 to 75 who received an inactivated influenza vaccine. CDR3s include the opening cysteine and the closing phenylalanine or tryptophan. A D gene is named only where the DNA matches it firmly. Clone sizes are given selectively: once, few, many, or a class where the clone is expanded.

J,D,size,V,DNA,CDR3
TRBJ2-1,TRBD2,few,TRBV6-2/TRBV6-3,TGTGCCAGCACAGATAGCGGGGTCGACAATGAGCAGTTCTTC,CASTDSGVDNEQFF
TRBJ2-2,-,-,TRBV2,TGTGCCAGCAGTGAAGTACGCCCCGGGGAGCTGTTTTTT,CASSEVRPGELFF
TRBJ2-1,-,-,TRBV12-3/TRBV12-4,TGTGCCAGCCATCGTGGCGGCCGTTCCTACAATGAGCAGTTCTTC,CASHRGGRSYNEQFF
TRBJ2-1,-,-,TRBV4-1,TGCGCCAGCAGCCAAGCTGAAGCAACCTACAATGAGCAGTTCTTC,CASSQAEATYNEQFF
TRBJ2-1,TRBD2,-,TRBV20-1,TGCAGTGCTCCTTTGGGGAGTAGCGGGTCTTACAATGAGCAGTTCTTC,CSAPLGSSGSYNEQFF
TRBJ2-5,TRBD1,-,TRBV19,TGTGCCAGTAGTACCCCAACAGGGGGCAGAGAGACCCAGTACTTC,CASSTPTGGRETQYF
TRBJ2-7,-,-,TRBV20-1,TGCAGTGCTAGAGGGGTGGGGGAGCAGTACTTC,CSARGVGEQYF
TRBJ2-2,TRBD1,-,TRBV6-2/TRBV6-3,TGTGCCAGCACTAGGACAGGGGTGAACACCGGGGAGCTGTTTTTT,CASTRTGVNTGELFF
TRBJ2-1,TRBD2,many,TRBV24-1,TGTGCCACCAGTCACGCGGGGGGGAAGAATGAGCAGTTCTTC,CATSHAGGKNEQFF
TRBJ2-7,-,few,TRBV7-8,TGTGCCAGCAGCTTAATGGCGGGAACGGCCTACGAGCAGTACTTC,CASSLMAGTAYEQYF
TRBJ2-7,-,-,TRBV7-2,TGTGCCAGCAGCTTAGTGCAACAGAACTACGAGCAGTACTTC,CASSLVQQNYEQYF
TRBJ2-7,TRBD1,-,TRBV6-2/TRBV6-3,TGTGCCAGCAGCGACAGGGCCCCCTACGAGCAGTACTTC,CASSDRAPYEQYF
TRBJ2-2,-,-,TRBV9,TGTGCCAGCAGCCCTCGTGGAGATAGGACCGGGGAGCTGTTTTTT,CASSPRGDRTGELFF
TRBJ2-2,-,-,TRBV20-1,TGCAGTGCTCCCGGGACACCAACCGGGGAGCTGTTTTTT,CSAPGTPTGELFF
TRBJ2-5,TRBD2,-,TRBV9,TGTGCCAGCAGCGTAGGGTCTGCTTCGGGAGGGGAGACCCAGTACTTC,CASSVGSASGGETQYF
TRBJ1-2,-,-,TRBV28,TGTGCCAGCAGCCTCCCTGGAGTTAACCATGGCTACACCTTC,CASSLPGVNHGYTF
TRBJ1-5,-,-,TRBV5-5,TGTGCCAGCAGCTTAGTATTCACCAATCAGCCCCAGCATTTT,CASSLVFTNQPQHF
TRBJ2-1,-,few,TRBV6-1,TGTGCCAGCAGGAGGGGTGGCGGGGATGAGCAGTTCTTC,CASRRGGGDEQFF
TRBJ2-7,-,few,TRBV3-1,TGTGCCAGCAGCCCTAAAGAGACTTCCGCGGGGTTTTACGAGCAGTACTTC,CASSPKETSAGFYEQYF
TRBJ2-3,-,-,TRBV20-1,TGCAGTGCTCGTGGACAAGGTACGCAGTATTTT,CSARGQGTQYF
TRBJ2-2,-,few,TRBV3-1,TGTGCCAGCAGCCAAGTACTGGGGGCAAGCCTGGGCGGGAAGAACACCGGGGAGCTGTTTTTT,CASSQVLGASLGGKNTGELFF
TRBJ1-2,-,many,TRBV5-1,TGCGCCAGCAGCTTGACTTCGGGCAGAAGTAACTATGGCTACACCTTC,CASSLTSGRSNYGYTF
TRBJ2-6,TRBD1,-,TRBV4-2,TGTGCCAGCAGCCAAAATCCAACAGGGGCTGGGGCCAACGTCCTGACTTTC,CASSQNPTGAGANVLTF
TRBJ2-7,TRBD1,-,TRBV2,TGTGCCAGCAGTGAATTTGGGGACAGGCTGACCTCCTACGAGCAGTACTTC,CASSEFGDRLTSYEQYF
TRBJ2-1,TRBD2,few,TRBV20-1,TGCAGTGTTCAGAGCGCTAGCGGGGGCAATGAGCAGTTCTTC,CSVQSASGGNEQFF
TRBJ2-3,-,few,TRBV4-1,TGCGCCAGCAGCCAACGGTGGGCGGCGCAGTATTTT,CASSQRWAAQYF
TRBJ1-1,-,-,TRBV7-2,TGTGCCAGCAGCTTATACAGGGCAGGAGCTGAAGCTTTCTTT,CASSLYRAGAEAFF
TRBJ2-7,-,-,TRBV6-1,TGTGCCAGCACACGGGACATATACTACGAGCAGTACTTC,CASTRDIYYEQYF
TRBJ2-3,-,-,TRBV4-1,TGCGCCAGCAGCCAAAGGGGTCAGTTCGCCCCCACAGATACGCAGTATTTT,CASSQRGQFAPTDTQYF
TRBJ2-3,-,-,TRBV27,TGTGCCAGCAGTTTGGGAAGGTTTAGTACGCAGTATTTT,CASSLGRFSTQYF
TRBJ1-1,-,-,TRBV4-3,TGCGCCAGCAGTACGCGTGGGGGTCCGAACACTGAAGCTTTCTTT,CASSTRGGPNTEAFF
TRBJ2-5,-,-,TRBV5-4,TGTGCCAGCAGCTTGGACGGACAGACCCAGTACTTC,CASSLDGQTQYF
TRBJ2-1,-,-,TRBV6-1,TGTGCCAGCAGTGGGACGGAGGCGAACAATGAGCAGTTCTTC,CASSGTEANNEQFF
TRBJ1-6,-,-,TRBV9,TGTGCCAGCAGCGTAGAGGTGAATTCACCCCTCCACTTT,CASSVEVNSPLHF
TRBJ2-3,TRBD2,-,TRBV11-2,TGTGCCAGCAGCCCTACTCCTAAGCTAGCGGGAGGGGGGATAAGCACAGATACGCAGTATTTT,CASSPTPKLAGGGISTDTQYF
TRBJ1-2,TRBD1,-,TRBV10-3,TGTGCCATCGGCTCCGGGACAGGGTCGATAGTCCATGGCTACACCTTC,CAIGSGTGSIVHGYTF
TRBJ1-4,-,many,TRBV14,TGTGCCAGCAGCCATGACCGGGCCACGATAGGGGGTGAAAAACTGTTTTTT,CASSHDRATIGGEKLFF
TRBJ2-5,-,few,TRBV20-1,TGCAGTGCTAGGTGGTCGGTCCTAGGGGAGACCCAGTACTTC,CSARWSVLGETQYF
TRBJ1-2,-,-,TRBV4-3,TGCGCCAGCAGCCCAAGTTCCGGGCAGGGTAACTATGGCTACACCTTC,CASSPSSGQGNYGYTF
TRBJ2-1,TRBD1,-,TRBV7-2,TGTGCCAGCAGCCCCGGATTGGGGACAGGATACAATGAGCAGTTCTTC,CASSPGLGTGYNEQFF
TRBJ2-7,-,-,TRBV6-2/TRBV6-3,TGTGCCAGCAGTACGACTACCTACGAGCAGTACTTC,CASSTTTYEQYF
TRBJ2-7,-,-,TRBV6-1,TGTGCCAGCAGAGGGGGGGGCTCAAATTACGAGCAGTACTTC,CASRGGGSNYEQYF
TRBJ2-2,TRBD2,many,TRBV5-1,TGCGCCAGCAGGGCCAGCGGGATAGGGGCCGGGGAGCTGTTTTTT,CASRASGIGAGELFF
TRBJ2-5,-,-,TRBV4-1,TGCGCCAGCAGCCAAGCCGCTAGGGGGTTTGAGACCCAGTACTTC,CASSQAARGFETQYF
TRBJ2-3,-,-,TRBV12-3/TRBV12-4,TGTGCCAGCAGTCACGCAAGCGAGGATACGCAGTATTTT,CASSHASEDTQYF
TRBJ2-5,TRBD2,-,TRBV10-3,TGTGCCATCAGTGAGTCGGGGACTAGCGGGAGTTTTGGGACCCAGTACTTC,CAISESGTSGSFGTQYF
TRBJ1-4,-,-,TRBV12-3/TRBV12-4,TGTGCCAGCAGTTTAAGAGAAGGGGCGGAAAAACTGTTTTTT,CASSLREGAEKLFF